The clone carrying this TCR beta chain was found once. This specimen belongs to a study of blood T cell repertoires in COVID-19. Study in general: Samples of COVID-19 (acute and convalescent) were obtained from the United States, Italy and Spain. T cells, B-cell-depleted T cells, or PBMCs provided the cDNA or gDNA that served as material.

Source study methods: It was from reference gene primer amplification that nucleated cell counts were estimated. Measured with immunoSEQ multiplex PCR; TCRdb has only the in-frame clones, and not every one. D and trimming were read from the DNA, whereas the V and J calls and clone size are those reported in that table. Of some 48,000 clones detected, about 88% appear once; the ten largest clones hold 40% to 55%. In germline, CDR1 is SEHNR, CDR2 FQNEAQ (reference sequence). V trimming: 2 bases; J trimming: 5 bases; junction bases outside the gene matches: 8. The CDR3 is 15 amino acids. The TCR originated in a human donor in a cohort sampled during active COVID-19. Input material: peripheral blood. V gene TRBV7-9 combines with J gene TRBJ2-5; 7 bases are a match to TRBD1. Here the CDR3 reads CASSLRGTGVETQYF. The DNA of the CDR3 is TGTGCCAGCAGCTTACGGGGTACAGGGGTGGAGACCCAGTACTTC.